These T cell receptor beta chains were read from a single sample in a study of blood T cell repertoires in COVID-19. The method was immunoSEQ multiplex PCR; TCRdb's version includes in-frame clones alone and lacks a portion of them. The data hold 65,000 to 70,000 clones, with more than 70% observed a single time. Sequencing input: peripheral blood. Source of these receptors: a man aged 50-59 years with acute or convalescent COVID-19. Both conserved end residues are part of each CDR3. For some rows the clone size is stated as once, few or many, or as a class when expanded; others skip it.

>TRBV24-1|-|TRBJ2-7
CATSDLGGTSGTRRDYEQYF
>TRBV30|few|TRBJ1-2
CAWNRDRPYGYTF
>TRBV7-3|-|TRBJ2-5
CASSPSLPGGGFETQYF
>TRBV19|-|TRBJ1-4
CASLPRPTGTNEKLFF
>TRBV9|-|TRBJ1-1
CASSVDGREGTEAFF
>TRBV7-2|-|TRBJ1-1
CASSDAMGQLPFF
>TRBV12-3/TRBV12-4|-|TRBJ2-5
CASRGRGWGTQYF
>TRBV10-3|-|TRBJ2-2
CAISAGQTNTGELFF
>TRBV28|-|TRBJ2-1
CASSLSLASYNEQFF
>TRBV30|-|TRBJ1-5
CAWSVGGDWQPQHF